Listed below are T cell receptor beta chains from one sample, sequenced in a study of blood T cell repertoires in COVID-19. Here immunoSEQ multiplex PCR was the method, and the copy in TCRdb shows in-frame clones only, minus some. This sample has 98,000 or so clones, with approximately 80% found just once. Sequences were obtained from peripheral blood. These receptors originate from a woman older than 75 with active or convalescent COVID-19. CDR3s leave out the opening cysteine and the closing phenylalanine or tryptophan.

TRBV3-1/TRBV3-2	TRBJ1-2	ASSRTGGANGYT
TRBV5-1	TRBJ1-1	ASSLRGLNTEAF
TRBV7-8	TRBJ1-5	ASSLSILLLNQPQH
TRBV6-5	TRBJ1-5	ASSWTATGINQPQH
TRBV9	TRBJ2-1	ASSSRAQGPNEQF
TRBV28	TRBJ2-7	ASKGTGISYEQY
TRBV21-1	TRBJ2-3	ASSLLGNREREGTDTQY
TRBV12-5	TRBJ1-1	ASGLVHGQVREAF
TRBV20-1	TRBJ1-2	SARGERGYT
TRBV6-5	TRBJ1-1	ATLGDRVRTEAF